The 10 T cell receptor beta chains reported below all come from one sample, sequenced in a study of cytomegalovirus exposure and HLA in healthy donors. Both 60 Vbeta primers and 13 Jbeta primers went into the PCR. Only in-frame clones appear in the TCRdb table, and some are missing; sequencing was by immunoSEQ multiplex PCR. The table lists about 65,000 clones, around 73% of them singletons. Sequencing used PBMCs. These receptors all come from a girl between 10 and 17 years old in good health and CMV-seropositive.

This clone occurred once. In DNA, the CDR3 is TGTGCCACCCACCGGGGCAGGGGCTACGAGCAGTACTTC. Translating it yields CATHRGRGYEQYF. The rearrangement links TRBV28 to TRBJ2-7; the D gene is possibly TRBD1 (6 bases). CDR1 and CDR2 from the germline V gene are MDHEN and SYDVKM. The CDR3 contains 13 residues. With 10 bases removed from V and 3 bases from J, the gap between germline ends came to 16 bases.

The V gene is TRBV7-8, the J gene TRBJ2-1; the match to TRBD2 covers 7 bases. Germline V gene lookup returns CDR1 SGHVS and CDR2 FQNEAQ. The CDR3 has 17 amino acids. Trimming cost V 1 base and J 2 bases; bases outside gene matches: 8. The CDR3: CASSLERPGTTYNEQFF. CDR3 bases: TGTGCCAGCAGCTTAGAGCGCCCCGGGACTACCTACAATGAGCAGTTCTTC.

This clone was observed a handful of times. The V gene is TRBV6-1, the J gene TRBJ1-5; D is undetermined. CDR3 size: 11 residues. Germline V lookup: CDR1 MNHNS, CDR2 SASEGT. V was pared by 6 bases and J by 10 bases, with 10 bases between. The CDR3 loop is CASRSSYPQHF. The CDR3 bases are TGTGCCAGCAGGAGCTCCTACCCCCAGCATTTT.

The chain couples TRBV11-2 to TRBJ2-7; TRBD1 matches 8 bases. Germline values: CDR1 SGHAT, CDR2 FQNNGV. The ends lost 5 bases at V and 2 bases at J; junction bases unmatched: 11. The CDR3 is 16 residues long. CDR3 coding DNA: TGTGCCAGCAGCCCGATTCGGACAGGGCGCCCCTACGAGCAGTACTTC. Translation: CASSPIRTGRPYEQYF.

DNA of the CDR3: TGTGCCACCAGCAGGAGGACAGAATCGAACACCGGGGAGCTGTTTTTT. It specifies CATSRRTESNTGELFF. This chain uses TRBV15 with TRBJ2-2, with a tentative D call TRBD1 (6 bases). Per germline, CDR1 LNHNV and CDR2 YYDKDF (reference sequence). CDR3 length: 16 amino acids. V shed 3 bases and J shed 0 bases, with 11 bases lying between them.

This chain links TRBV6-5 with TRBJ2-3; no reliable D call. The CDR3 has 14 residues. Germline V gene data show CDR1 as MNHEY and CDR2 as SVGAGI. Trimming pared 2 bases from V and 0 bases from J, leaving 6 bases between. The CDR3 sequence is CASSYGQSTDTQYF. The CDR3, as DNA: TGTGCCAGCAGTTACGGGCAGAGCACAGATACGCAGTATTTT.

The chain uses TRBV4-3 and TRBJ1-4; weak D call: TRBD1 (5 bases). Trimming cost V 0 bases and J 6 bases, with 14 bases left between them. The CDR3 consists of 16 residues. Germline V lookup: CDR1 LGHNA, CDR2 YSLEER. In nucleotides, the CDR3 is TGCGCCAGCAGCCAAGATATCGGGGGAGACCATGAAAAACTGTTTTTT. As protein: CASSQDIGGDHEKLFF.

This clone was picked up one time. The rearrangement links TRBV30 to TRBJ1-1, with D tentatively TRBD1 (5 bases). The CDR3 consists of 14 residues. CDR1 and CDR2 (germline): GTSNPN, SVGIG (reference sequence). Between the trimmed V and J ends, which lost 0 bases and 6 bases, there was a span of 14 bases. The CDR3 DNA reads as TGTGCCTGGAGTGTACGGCTGGGGGGAGCTGAAGCTTTCTTT. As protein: CAWSVRLGGAEAFF.

CDR3 bases: TGTGCCAGCAGCTCCCTACAGGGGGCGGGGGAGACTGAAGCTTTCTTT. It codes for CASSSLQGAGETEAFF. The chain employs TRBV7-2 and TRBJ1-1, with 9 nucleotides matching TRBD1. The V gene end was trimmed by 4 bases and the J gene end by 5 bases; junction bases not matched to a gene: 11. The CDR3 totals 16 residues. Germline CDR1 and CDR2: SGHTA and FQGNSA.

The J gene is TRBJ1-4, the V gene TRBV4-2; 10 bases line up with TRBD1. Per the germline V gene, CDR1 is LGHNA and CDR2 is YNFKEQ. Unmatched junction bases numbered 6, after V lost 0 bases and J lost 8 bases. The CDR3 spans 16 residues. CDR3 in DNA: TGTGCCAGCAGCCAAGACCCGGGACAGGGGTACGAAAAACTGTTTTTT. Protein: CASSQDPGQGYEKLFF.